The entry that follows covers one T cell receptor beta chain sequence. In the authors' methods: Reference gene primers were amplified, and this amplification served to estimate nucleated cell counts. The assay was immunoSEQ multiplex PCR, and TCRdb's table has in-frame clones only and misses some. V, J and clone size reflect that table, while D and trimming were determined from the DNA. The table records about 140,000 clones, more than 75% of them present only once. The record originates from a study of blood T cell repertoires in COVID-19. Study information: Samples representing acute and convalescent COVID-19 were sourced from the United States, Italy and Spain. From T cells, B-cell-depleted T cells, or PBMCs came the material, which was cDNA or gDNA.

The ends lost 0 bases at V and 3 bases at J; junction bases unmatched: 6. Germline CDR1 SGHRS, CDR2 YFSETQ. This CDR3 spans 16 amino acids. This sequence joins TRBV5-1 and TRBJ2-1; 7 bases align to TRBD2. This receptor was taken from an elderly woman with acute or convalescent COVID-19. Material for sequencing was peripheral blood. In nucleotides, the CDR3 is TGCGCCAGCAGCTTGGGAGCGGGGCTTGACTACAATGAGCAGTTCTTC. As protein: CASSLGAGLDYNEQFF.